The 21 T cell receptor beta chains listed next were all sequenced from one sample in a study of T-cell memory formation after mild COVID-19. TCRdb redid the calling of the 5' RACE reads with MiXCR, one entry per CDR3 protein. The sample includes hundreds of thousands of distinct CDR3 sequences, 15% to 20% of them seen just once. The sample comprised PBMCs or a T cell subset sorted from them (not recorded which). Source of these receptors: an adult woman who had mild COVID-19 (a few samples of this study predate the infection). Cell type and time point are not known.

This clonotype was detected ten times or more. Here the CDR3 DNA reads TGTGCCAGCAGCGTAGCTCAAGACAGCCGCTATGGCTACACCTTC. Protein: CASSVAQDSRYGYTF. The chain links TRBV9 to TRBJ1-2; weak D call: TRBD1 (5 bases). V was clipped by 0 bases and J by 4 bases, with 13 bases between them. Germline CDR1 and CDR2: SGDLS and YYNGEE. The CDR3 is 15 residues long. Using reference TRBV9 and TRBJ1-2 for the parts outside the CDR3, the full variable domain is DSGVTQTPKHLITATGQRVTLRCSPRSGDLSVYWYQQSLDQGLQFLIQYYNGEERAKGNILERFSAQQFPDLHSELNLSSLELGDSALYFCASSVAQDSRYGYTFGSGTRLTVV.

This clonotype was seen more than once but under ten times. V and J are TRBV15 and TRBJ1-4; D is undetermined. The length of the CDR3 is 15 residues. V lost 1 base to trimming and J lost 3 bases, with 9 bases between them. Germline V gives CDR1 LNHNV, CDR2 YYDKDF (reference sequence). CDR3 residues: CATSRVGVPNEKLFF. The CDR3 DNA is TGTGCCACCAGCAGAGTCGGGGTCCCTAATGAAAAACTGTTTTTT.

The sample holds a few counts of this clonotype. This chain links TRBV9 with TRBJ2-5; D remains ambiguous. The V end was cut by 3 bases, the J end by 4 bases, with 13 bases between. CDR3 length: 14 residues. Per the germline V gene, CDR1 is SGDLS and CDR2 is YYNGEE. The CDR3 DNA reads TGTGCCAGCAGCGAACCAGAGATTGCAGAGACCCAGTACTTC. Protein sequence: CASSEPEIAETQYF.

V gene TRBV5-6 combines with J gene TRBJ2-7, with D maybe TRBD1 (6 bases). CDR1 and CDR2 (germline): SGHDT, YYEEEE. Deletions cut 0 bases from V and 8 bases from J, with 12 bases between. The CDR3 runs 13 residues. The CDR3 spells CASSLGGPTKQYF. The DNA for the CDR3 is TGTGCCAGCAGCTTGGGGGGGCCGACAAAGCAGTACTTC. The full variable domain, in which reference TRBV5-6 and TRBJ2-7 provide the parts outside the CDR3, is DAGVTQSPTHLIKTRGQQVTLRCSPKSGHDTVSWYQQALGQGPQFIFQYYEEEERQRGNFPDRFSGHQFPNYSSELNVNALLLGDSALYLCASSLGGPTKQYFGPGTRLTVT.

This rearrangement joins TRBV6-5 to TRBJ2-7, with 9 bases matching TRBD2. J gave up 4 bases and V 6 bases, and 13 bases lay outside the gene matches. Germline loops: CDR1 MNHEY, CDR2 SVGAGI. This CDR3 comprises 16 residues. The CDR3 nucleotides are TGTGCCAGCAGCCTCTCGGGACTAGCATCCTCTTACGAGCAGTACTTC. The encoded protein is CASSLSGLASSYEQYF.

The CDR3 reads CASSRDRVDQPQHF. For the CDR3, the DNA is TGTGCCAGCAGCCGGGACAGGGTGGATCAGCCCCAGCATTTT. The rearrangement links TRBV3-1 to TRBJ1-5; 9 nucleotides match TRBD1. V dropped 4 bases and J dropped 5; count of bases not matched to a gene: 3. CDR1 is LGHDT, CDR2 YNNKEL, per germline (reference sequence). This CDR3 region has 14 residues.

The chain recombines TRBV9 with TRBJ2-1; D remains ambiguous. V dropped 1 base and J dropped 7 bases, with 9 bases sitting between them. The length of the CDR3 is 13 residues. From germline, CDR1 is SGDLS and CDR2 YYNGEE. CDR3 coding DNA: TGTGCCAGCAGCGTAAGGTCTTCAAATGAGCAGTTCTTC. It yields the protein CASSVRSSNEQFF. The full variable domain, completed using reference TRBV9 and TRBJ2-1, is DSGVTQTPKHLITATGQRVTLRCSPRSGDLSVYWYQQSLDQGLQFLIQYYNGEERAKGNILERFSAQQFPDLHSELNLSSLELGDSALYFCASSVRSSNEQFFGPGTRLTVL.

The CDR3 DNA is TGTGCCAGCAGTTTTCTCCTAGCGGGCGAGCAGTACTTC. Translated: CASSFLLAGEQYF. This chain links TRBV12-3 or TRBV12-4 with TRBJ2-7, with 8 nucleotides matching TRBD2. V dropped 3 bases and J dropped 6; count of bases not matched to a gene: 4. The CDR3 is made up of 13 amino acids.

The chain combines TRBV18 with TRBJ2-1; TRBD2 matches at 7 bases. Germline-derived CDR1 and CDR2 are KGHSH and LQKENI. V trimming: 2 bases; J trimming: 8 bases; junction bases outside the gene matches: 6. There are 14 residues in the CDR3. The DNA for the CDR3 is TGTGCCAGCTCACCAGCGGGGGTACGGGATGAGCAGTTCTTC. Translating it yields CASSPAGVRDEQFF.

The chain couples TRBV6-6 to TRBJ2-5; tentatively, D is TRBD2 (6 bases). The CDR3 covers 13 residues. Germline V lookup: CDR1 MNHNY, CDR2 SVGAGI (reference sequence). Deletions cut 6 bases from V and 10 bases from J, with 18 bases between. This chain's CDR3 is CASSPSGRQSQYF. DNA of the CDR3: TGTGCCAGCAGCCCCAGCGGGCGGCAGAGCCAGTACTTC.

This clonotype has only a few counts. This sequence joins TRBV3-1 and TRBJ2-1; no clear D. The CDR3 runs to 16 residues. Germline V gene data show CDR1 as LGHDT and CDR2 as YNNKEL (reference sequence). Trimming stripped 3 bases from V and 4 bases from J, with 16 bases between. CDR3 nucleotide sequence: TGTGCCAGCAGCCATGTGTCAGCGAGGAGATACAATGAGCAGTTCTTC. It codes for CASSHVSARRYNEQFF.

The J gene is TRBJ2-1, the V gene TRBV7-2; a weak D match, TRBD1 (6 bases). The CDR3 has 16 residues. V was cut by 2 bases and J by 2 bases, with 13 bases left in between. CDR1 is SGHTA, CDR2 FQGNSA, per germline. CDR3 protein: CASSLILGAAYNEQFF. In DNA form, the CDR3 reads TGTGCCAGCAGCTTAATATTGGGGGCAGCCTACAATGAGCAGTTCTTC. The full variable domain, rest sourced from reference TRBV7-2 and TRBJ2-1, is GAGVSQSPSNKVTEKGKDVELRCDPISGHTALYWYRQSLGQGLEFLIYFQGNSAPDKSGLPSDRFSAERTGGSVSTLTIQRTQQEDSAVYLCASSLILGAAYNEQFFGPGTRLTVL.

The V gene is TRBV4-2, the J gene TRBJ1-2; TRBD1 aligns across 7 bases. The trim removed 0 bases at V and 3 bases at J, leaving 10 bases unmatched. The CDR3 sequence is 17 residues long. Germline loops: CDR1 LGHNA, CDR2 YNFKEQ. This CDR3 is CASSQDQGQLLDYGYTF. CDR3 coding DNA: TGTGCCAGCAGCCAAGACCAGGGACAGTTACTAGACTATGGCTACACCTTC.

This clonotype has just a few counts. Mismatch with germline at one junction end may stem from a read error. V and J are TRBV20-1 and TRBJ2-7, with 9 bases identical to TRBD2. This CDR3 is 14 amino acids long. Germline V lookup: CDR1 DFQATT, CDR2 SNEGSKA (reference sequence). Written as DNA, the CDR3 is TGCAGTGCCAGAGAGGCGGGAGGGCCCGACGAGCAGTACTTC. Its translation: CSAREAGGPDEQYF.

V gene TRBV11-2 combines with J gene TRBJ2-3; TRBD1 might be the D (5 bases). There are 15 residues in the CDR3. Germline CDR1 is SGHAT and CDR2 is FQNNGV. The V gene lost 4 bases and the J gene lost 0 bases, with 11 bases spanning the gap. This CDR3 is CASSSNRQSTDTQYF. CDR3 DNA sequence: TGTGCCAGCAGCTCAAACCGACAGAGCACAGATACGCAGTATTTT.

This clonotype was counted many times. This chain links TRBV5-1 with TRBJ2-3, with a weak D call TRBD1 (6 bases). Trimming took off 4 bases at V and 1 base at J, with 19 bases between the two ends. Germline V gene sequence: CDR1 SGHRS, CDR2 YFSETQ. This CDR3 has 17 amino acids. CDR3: CASSGPRSGGRTDTQYF. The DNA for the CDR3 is TGCGCCAGCAGCGGCCCGCGGAGTGGGGGCCGCACAGATACGCAGTATTTT.

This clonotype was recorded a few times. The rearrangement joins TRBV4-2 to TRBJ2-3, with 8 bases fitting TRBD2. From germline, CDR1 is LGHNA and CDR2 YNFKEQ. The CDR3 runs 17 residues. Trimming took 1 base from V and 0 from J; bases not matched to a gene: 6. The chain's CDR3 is CASSQGLRGVSTDTQYF. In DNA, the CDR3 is TGTGCCAGCAGCCAAGGGTTGCGGGGGGTAAGCACAGATACGCAGTATTTT.

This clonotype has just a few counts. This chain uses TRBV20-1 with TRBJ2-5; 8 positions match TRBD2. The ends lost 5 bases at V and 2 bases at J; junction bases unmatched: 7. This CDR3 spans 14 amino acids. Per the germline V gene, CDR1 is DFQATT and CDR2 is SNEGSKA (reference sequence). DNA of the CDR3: TGCAGTGCTCCGGGACTAGGGTTACAAGAGACCCAGTACTTC. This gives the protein CSAPGLGLQETQYF.

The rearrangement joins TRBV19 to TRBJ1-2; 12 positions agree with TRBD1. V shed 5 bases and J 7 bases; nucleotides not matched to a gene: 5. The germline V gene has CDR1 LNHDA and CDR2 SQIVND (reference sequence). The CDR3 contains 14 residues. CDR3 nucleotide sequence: TGTGCCAGTAGTGCCCGGGACAGGGGGCTTGGCTACACCTTC. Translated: CASSARDRGLGYTF.

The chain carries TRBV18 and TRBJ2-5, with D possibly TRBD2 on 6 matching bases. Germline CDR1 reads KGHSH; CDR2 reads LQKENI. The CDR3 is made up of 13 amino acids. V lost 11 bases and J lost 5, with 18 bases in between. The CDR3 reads CARAGTGLETQYF. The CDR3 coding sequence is TGTGCCCGCGCCGGGACTGGCTTGGAGACCCAGTACTTC.

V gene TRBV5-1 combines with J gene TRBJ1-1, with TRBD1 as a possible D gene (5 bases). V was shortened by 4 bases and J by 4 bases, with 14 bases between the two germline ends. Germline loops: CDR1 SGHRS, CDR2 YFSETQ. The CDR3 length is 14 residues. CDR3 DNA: TGCGCCAGCAGCCTGTGGGACGGGGCCACTGAAGCTTTCTTT. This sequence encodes CASSLWDGATEAFF.